These 22 T cell receptor beta chains share one sample of origin, sequenced in a study of sequential checkpoint blockade in melanoma. Here immunoSEQ multiplex PCR was the method, and the copy in TCRdb shows in-frame clones only, minus some. Among about 19,000 clones listed, roughly 66% were seen once. Treatment described: randomized to nivolumab then ipilimumab (arm A) or the reverse (arm B). The sequences come from CD8+ T cells sorted from blood (inferred from file names), collected from a patient given nivolumab and ipilimumab in sequence. The receptors here all came from a human donor with melanoma.

The gene calls are TRBV5-1 and TRBJ2-3, with 8 bases that match TRBD2. CDR1 is SGHRS and CDR2 is YFSETQ in the germline V gene. J was trimmed by 0 bases and V by 3 bases; bases with no gene match: 18. The length of the CDR3 is 20 residues. In DNA form, the CDR3 reads TGCGCCAGCAGCTGGGCCGGTCTAGCGGGCCTTAAGGGAAGCACAGATACGCAGTATTTT. Its translation: CASSWAGLAGLKGSTDTQYF.

The chain employs TRBV5-8 and TRBJ1-2; TRBD1 might be the D (5 bases). V dropped 7 bases and J dropped 2 bases, with 9 bases sitting between them. Per the germline V gene, CDR1 is SGHTS and CDR2 is YDEGEE. The CDR3 consists of 12 residues. DNA of the CDR3: TGTGCCAGCGGACACCGAAACTATGGCTACACCTTC. This sequence encodes CASGHRNYGYTF.

A single count supports this clone. The chain combines TRBV5-1 with TRBJ2-3; possibly TRBD2 for D (6 bases). Germline CDR1 and CDR2: SGHRS and YFSETQ. CDR3 length: 15 residues. Trimming removed 4 bases from V and 6 bases from J, with 18 bases in between. CDR3 amino acids: CASSGGDRLFDTQYF. The CDR3 DNA follows: TGCGCCAGCAGCGGAGGGGACCGCTTGTTCGATACGCAGTATTTT. The full variable domain, completed using reference TRBV5-1 and TRBJ2-3, is KAGVTQTPRYLIKTRGQQVTLSCSPISGHRSVSWYQQTPGQGLQFLFEYFSETQRNKGNFPGRFSGRQFSNSRSEMNVSTLELGDSALYLCASSGGDRLFDTQYFGPGTRLTVL.

This clone was detected only a few times. CDR3 coding DNA: TGTGCCAGCAGTTACTCGAGCAACACTGAAGCTTTCTTT. Residues: CASSYSSNTEAFF. This sequence joins TRBV6-5 and TRBJ1-1; D gene uncertain. The V and J ends lost 0 bases and 2 bases respectively, with 4 bases between them. CDR1 is MNHEY, CDR2 SVGAGI, per germline. CDR3 size: 13 residues.

The chain carries TRBV7-9 and TRBJ2-3; 10 bases fit TRBD1. From germline, CDR1 is SEHNR and CDR2 FQNEAQ (reference sequence). V lost 5 bases to trimming and J lost 10 bases; unmatched junction nucleotides: 15. The CDR3 has 16 residues. The CDR3 nucleotides are TGTGCCAGCAGCCCGGCGCAGGGACAGGGGCCGCATGCGCAGTATTTT. Residues: CASSPAQGQGPHAQYF.

The CDR3 region has the DNA TGCGCCAGCAGCCACCTGGACAGGGGCTACGAGCAGTACTTC. This codes for CASSHLDRGYEQYF. V and J are TRBV4-1 and TRBJ2-7; 9 nucleotides line up with TRBD1. Germline trimming cut 3 bases from V and 3 bases from J; bases unmatched to any gene: 3. Germline V gives CDR1 MGHRA, CDR2 YSYEKL. This CDR3 region has 14 residues.

The chain joins TRBV9 to TRBJ2-7, with 7 bases matching TRBD2. After removal of 2 bases from V and 4 bases from J, the junction contained 9 bases not matched to a gene. The CDR3 extends over 15 amino acids. Germline-derived CDR1 and CDR2 are SGDLS and YYNGEE. This CDR3 reads CASSVEGLVGYEQYF. CDR3 DNA sequence: TGTGCCAGCAGCGTTGAAGGACTAGTGGGGTACGAGCAGTACTTC.

The chain links TRBV7-9 to TRBJ1-2; 11 bases map to TRBD1. J gave up 4 bases and V 5 bases, and 9 bases lay outside the gene matches. Germline V gene data show CDR1 as SEHNR and CDR2 as FQNEAQ (reference sequence). The CDR3 length is 16 residues. For the CDR3, the DNA is TGTGCCAGCAGCCACTCGACGGGACAGGGGGTCTATGGCTACACCTTC. It encodes CASSHSTGQGVYGYTF.

The rearrangement links TRBV4-1 to TRBJ2-5, with D maybe TRBD2 (6 bases). The CDR3 is 16 residues long. Looked up from germline, CDR1 is MGHRA and CDR2 is YSYEKL. The germline V and J ends were trimmed by 1 base and 5 bases, with 17 bases remaining between them. CDR3 residues: CASSQGVGGSGETQYF. DNA for the CDR3: TGCGCCAGCAGCCAAGGTGTTGGGGGGTCAGGGGAGACCCAGTACTTC.

This chain uses TRBV27 with TRBJ2-5; 8 nucleotides line up with TRBD2. The CDR3 contains 13 residues. Germline V gene lookup returns CDR1 MNHEY and CDR2 SMNVEV (reference sequence). Trimming at V came to 5 bases and at J to 6 bases, leaving 5 bases not matched to a gene. The CDR3: CASSRGLAQTQYF. CDR3 nucleotide sequence: TGTGCCAGCAGTCGAGGACTAGCCCAGACCCAGTACTTC.

The CDR3 DNA sequence: TGTGCCAGCAGCTTTGCGGGACCCTCCTACGAGCAGTACTTC. It translates to CASSFAGPSYEQYF. The V and J genes are TRBV28 and TRBJ2-7; D possibly corresponds to TRBD2 (6 bases). Germline V gene lookup returns CDR1 MDHEN and CDR2 SYDVKM. V dropped 6 bases and J dropped 0 bases, with 12 bases sitting between them. This CDR3 contains 14 residues.

J is TRBJ2-5 and V is TRBV7-3; D possibly corresponds to TRBD2 (6 bases). V lost 3 bases and J lost 5, with 16 bases in between. Germline assignment: CDR1 SGHTA and CDR2 FQGTGA. The CDR3 covers 15 residues. The CDR3 reads CASSFVPSVMETQYF. The CDR3 coding sequence is TGTGCCAGCAGCTTTGTGCCTAGCGTTATGGAGACCCAGTACTTC.

The J gene is TRBJ2-3, the V gene TRBV6-4; D unresolved. Germline V gives CDR1 MRHNA, CDR2 SNTAGT. The CDR3 spans 13 residues. V gave up 0 bases and J gave up 3 bases, with 4 bases separating them. The CDR3 protein is CASSDSTTDTQYF. CDR3 DNA: TGTGCCAGCAGTGACTCGACTACAGATACGCAGTATTTT.

The chain has TRBV28 and TRBJ2-5; 7 positions match TRBD1. Germline CDR1 and CDR2: MDHEN and SYDVKM. V was clipped by 3 bases and J by 6 bases; unmatched bases: 7. CDR3 length: 14 amino acids. The CDR3 DNA is TGTGCCAGCAGTTTCCCCCGGGACAGCCAGACCCAGTACTTC. It translates to CASSFPRDSQTQYF.

The chain carries TRBV4-1 and TRBJ1-5; perhaps TRBD1 as D (5 bases). Germline V gene data show CDR1 as MGHRA and CDR2 as YSYEKL. V was shortened by 1 base and J by 2 bases, with 12 bases between the two germline ends. The CDR3 length is 16 residues. The CDR3 loop reads CASSQVTAGGNQPQHF. The DNA of the CDR3 is TGCGCCAGCAGCCAAGTGACAGCCGGTGGCAATCAGCCCCAGCATTTT.

This clone was observed once. The chain carries TRBV28 and TRBJ2-3; TRBD2 matches 8 bases. The V gene end was trimmed by 0 bases and the J gene end by 3 bases; junction bases not matched to a gene: 2. Germline values: CDR1 MDHEN, CDR2 SYDVKM. CDR3 size: 15 residues. CDR3 DNA: TGTGCCAGCAGTTTATGGTCGGGGGGGACAGATACGCAGTATTTT. Encoded protein: CASSLWSGGTDTQYF.

This sequence joins TRBV4-1 and TRBJ2-5; a weak D match, TRBD2 (6 bases). The CDR3 spans 16 residues. Trimming removed 3 bases from V and 3 bases from J, with 17 bases in between. Germline CDR1 MGHRA, CDR2 YSYEKL. This CDR3 reads CASSQEPTSGEETQYF. In nucleotides, the CDR3 is TGCGCCAGCAGCCAGGAACCGACTAGTGGTGAAGAGACCCAGTACTTC.

The V gene is TRBV6-5, the J gene TRBJ1-2; TRBD1 is a possible D gene (5 bases). The V and J ends lost 2 bases and 14 bases respectively, with 15 bases between them. This CDR3 has 12 amino acids. From germline, CDR1 is MNHEY and CDR2 SVGAGI. The CDR3 loop reads CASSYRGNIETF. The CDR3 bases are TGTGCCAGCAGTTACCGGGGGAATATAGAGACCTTC.

V is TRBV5-4 and J is TRBJ1-2; D gene ambiguous. The V end was cut by 0 bases, the J end by 4 bases, with 13 bases between. This CDR3 is 15 amino acids long. Germline V gene sequence: CDR1 SGHNT, CDR2 YYREEE (reference sequence). For the CDR3, the DNA is TGTGCCAGCAGCTTGGAGGAGGATTTGGGCTATGGCTACACCTTC. Translated, it gives CASSLEEDLGYGYTF.

The rearrangement links TRBV7-8 to TRBJ2-7; unclear D gene. V dropped 5 bases and J dropped 2 bases, with 10 bases sitting between them. The CDR3 covers 13 residues. CDR1 is SGHVS, CDR2 FQNEAQ, per germline. The CDR3 bases are TGTGCCAGCAGCCTCCCCCCGGCCTACGAGCAGTACTTC. Protein sequence: CASSLPPAYEQYF.

This clone was observed once. This chain uses TRBV9 with TRBJ1-1, with D perhaps TRBD1 (6 bases). V shed 4 bases and J shed 7 bases, with 20 bases lying between them. Germline lookup yields CDR1 SGDLS and CDR2 YYNGEE. This CDR3 has 15 residues. The CDR3 loop is CASSPTGGRGGEAFF. The CDR3 DNA is TGTGCCAGCAGCCCTACGGGGGGGCGAGGGGGTGAAGCTTTCTTT.

The V gene is TRBV4-1, the J gene TRBJ1-1, with D perhaps matching TRBD1 (5 bases). The V gene's germline CDR1 is MGHRA and CDR2 YSYEKL. V was shortened by 0 bases and J by 1 base, with 12 bases between the two germline ends. This CDR3 has 16 residues. CDR3 amino acids: CASSQEGGVWNTEAFF. DNA of the CDR3: TGCGCCAGCAGCCAAGAGGGAGGGGTGTGGAACACTGAAGCTTTCTTT.